The entry below gives a single T cell receptor (beta chain) sequence along with its context. Its antigen is unknown. This sample is drawn from a study of cytomegalovirus exposure and HLA in healthy donors. Findings and caveats of the study: In most subjects, TCR beta sequences reportedly gave accurate predictions of HLA-A and HLA-B alleles. When analyzed later, the rates of TCR association showed variation by HLA locus, with DRB1 the most and HLA-C the fewest.

The V end was cut by 7 bases, the J end by 7 bases, with 13 bases between. This CDR3 comprises 12 residues. The germline gives CDR1 SQVTM, CDR2 ANQGSEA. Vbeta (60) and Jbeta (13) primers were used in the PCR. The assay was immunoSEQ multiplex PCR, and TCRdb's table has in-frame clones only and misses some. Of about 140,000 clones detected, around 85% appear once; the ten largest clones hold 1.2%. The clonotype originates from a female donor in good health and CMV-seronegative. The source material was PBMCs. The chain recombines TRBV29-1 with TRBJ1-4; no definite D call. CDR3 residues: CSAGGGVEKLFF. Written as DNA, the CDR3 is TGCAGCGCCGGTGGCGGGGTTGAAAAACTGTTTTTT.